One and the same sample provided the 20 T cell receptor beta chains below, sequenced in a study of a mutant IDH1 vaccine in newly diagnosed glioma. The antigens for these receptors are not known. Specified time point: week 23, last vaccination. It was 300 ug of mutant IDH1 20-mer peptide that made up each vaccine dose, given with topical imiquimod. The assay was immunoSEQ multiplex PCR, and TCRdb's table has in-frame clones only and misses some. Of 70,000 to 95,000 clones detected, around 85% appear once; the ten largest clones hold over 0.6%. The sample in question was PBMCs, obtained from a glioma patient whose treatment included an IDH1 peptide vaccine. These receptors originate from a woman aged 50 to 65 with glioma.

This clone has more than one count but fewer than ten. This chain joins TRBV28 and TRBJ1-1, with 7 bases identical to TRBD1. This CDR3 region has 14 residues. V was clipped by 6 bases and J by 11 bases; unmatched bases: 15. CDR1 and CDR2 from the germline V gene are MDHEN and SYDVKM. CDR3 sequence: CASRPGGDRATAFF. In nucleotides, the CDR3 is TGTGCCAGCAGGCCTGGGGGTGACAGGGCCACGGCTTTCTTT.

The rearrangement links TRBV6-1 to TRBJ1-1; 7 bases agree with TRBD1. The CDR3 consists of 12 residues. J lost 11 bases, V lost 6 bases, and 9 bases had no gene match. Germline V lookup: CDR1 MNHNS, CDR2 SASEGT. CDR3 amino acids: CASSITGQRAFF. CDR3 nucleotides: TGTGCCAGCAGCATCACGGGACAGAGGGCTTTCTTT.

CDR3 residues: CASSLSRHPNTEAFF. The CDR3 nucleotides are TGTGCCAGCAGCTTAAGTCGACACCCGAACACTGAAGCTTTCTTT. V gene TRBV11-1 combines with J gene TRBJ1-1, with unresolved D. Germline V gene sequence: CDR1 SGHAT, CDR2 FQDESV (reference sequence). The CDR3 totals 15 residues. V lost 2 bases to trimming and J lost 1 base, with 11 bases between them.

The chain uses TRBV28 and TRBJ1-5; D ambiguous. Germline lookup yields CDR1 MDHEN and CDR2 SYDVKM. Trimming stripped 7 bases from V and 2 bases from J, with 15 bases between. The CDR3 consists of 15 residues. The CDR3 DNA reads TGTGCCAGCACCCCCGGGTCACAAGGCAATCAGCCCCAGCATTTT. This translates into CASTPGSQGNQPQHF.

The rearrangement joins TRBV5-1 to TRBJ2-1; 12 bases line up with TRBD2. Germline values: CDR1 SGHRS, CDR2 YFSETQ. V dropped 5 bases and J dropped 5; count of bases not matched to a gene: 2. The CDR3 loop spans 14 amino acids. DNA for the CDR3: TGCGCCAGCAGTCGGACTAGCGGGAACAATGAGCAGTTCTTC. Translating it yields CASSRTSGNNEQFF.

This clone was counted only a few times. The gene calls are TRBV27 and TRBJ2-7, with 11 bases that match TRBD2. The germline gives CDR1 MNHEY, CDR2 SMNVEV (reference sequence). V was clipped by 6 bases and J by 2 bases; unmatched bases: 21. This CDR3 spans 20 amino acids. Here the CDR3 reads CASSRVGESRLAGRAYEQYF. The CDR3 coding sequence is TGTGCCAGCAGCCGGGTAGGCGAGTCCCGACTAGCGGGAAGAGCCTACGAGCAGTACTTC.

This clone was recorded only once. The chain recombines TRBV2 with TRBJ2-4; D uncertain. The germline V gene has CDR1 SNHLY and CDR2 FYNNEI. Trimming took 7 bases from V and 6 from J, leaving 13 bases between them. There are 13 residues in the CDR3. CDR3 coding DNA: TGTGCCAGCACAGGAGAGACACTAAACATTCAGTACTTC. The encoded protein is CASTGETLNIQYF.

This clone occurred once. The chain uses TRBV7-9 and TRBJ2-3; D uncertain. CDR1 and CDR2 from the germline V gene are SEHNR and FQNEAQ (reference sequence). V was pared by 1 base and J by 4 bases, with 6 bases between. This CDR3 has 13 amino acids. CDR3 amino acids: CASSLVSPDTQYF. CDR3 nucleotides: TGTGCCAGCAGCTTAGTCAGCCCAGATACGCAGTATTTT.

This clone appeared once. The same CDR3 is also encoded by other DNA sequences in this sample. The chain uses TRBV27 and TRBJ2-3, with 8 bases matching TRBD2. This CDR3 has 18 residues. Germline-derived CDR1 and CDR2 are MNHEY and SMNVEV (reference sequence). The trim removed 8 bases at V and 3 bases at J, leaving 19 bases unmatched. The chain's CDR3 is CASSLYAGGGRGTDTQYF. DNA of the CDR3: TGTGCCAGCTCCCTGTATGCGGGAGGTGGGAGAGGGACAGATACGCAGTATTTT.

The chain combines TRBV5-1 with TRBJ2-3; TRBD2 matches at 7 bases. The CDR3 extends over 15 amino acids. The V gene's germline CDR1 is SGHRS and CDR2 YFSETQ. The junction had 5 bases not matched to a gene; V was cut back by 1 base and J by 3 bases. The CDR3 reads CASSLRSSGTDTQYF. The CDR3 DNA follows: TGCGCCAGCAGCTTGAGGTCTAGCGGAACAGATACGCAGTATTTT.

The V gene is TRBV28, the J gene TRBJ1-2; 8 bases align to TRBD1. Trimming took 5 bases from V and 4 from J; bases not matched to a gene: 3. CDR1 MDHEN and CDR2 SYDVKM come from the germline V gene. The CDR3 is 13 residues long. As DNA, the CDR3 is TGTGCCAGCAGTGAGGGACAGGCCTATGGCTACACCTTC. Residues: CASSEGQAYGYTF.

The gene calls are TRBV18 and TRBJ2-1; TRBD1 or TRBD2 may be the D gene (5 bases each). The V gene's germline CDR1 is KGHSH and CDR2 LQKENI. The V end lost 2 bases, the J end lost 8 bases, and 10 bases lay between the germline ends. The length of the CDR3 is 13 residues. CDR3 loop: CASSPRQRDEQFF. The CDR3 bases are TGTGCCAGCTCACCAAGACAGAGGGATGAGCAGTTCTTC.

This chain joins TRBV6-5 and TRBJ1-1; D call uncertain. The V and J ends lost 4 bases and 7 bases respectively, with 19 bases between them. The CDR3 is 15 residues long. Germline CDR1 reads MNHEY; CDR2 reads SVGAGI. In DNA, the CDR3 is TGTGCCAGCAGTTCCCTATTTTCAGAATTGATTGAAGCTTTCTTT. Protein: CASSSLFSELIEAFF.

DNA for the CDR3: TGTGCCAGAAGCTGCCCACAGGGGGAACCCACAGATACGCAGTATTTT. Translating gives CARSCPQGEPTDTQYF. This chain uses TRBV5-3 with TRBJ2-3; 8 bases agree with TRBD1. TRBV5-3 belongs to the ORF category, with a function that is uncertain. V lost 3 bases, J lost 2 bases, and 8 bases stayed unmatched. The CDR3 totals 16 residues.

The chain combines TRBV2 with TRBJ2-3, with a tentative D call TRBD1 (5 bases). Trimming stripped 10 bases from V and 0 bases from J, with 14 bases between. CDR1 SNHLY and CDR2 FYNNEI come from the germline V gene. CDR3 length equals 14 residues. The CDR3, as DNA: TGTGCCACACTGGTGGCAGGGAGCACAGATACGCAGTATTTT. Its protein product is CATLVAGSTDTQYF.

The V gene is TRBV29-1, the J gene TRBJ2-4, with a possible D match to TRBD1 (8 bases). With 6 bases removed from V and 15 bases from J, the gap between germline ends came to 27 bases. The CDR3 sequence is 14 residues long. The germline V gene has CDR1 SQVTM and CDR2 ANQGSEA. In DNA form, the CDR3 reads TGCAGCGTGGGGGGGGAAGGGACAGGATCCGGATTGTACTTC. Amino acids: CSVGGEGTGSGLYF.

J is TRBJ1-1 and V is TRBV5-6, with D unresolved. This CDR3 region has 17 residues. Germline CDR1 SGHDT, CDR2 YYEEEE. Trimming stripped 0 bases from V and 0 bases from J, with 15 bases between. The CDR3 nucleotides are TGTGCCAGCAGCTTGGCAAGAGGGTCCTTAATGAACACTGAAGCTTTCTTT. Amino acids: CASSLARGSLMNTEAFF.

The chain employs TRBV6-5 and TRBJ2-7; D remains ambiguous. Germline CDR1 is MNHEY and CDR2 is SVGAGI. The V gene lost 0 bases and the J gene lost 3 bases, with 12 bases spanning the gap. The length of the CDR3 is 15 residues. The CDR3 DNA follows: TGTGCCAGCAGTTACTCGGGCGCGGCAGACTACGAGCAGTACTTC. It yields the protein CASSYSGAADYEQYF.

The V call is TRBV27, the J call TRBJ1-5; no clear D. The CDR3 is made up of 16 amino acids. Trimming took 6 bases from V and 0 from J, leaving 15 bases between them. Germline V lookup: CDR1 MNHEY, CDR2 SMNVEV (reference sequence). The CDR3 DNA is TGTGCCAGCAGCCCAGACCGGACCTATAGCAATCAGCCCCAGCATTTT. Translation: CASSPDRTYSNQPQHF.

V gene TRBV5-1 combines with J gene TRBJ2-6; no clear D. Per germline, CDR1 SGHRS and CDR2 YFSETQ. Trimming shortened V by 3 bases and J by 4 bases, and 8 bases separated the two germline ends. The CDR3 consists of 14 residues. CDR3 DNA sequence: TGCGCCAGCAGCTCCCTGGGGGGGGCCAACGTCCTGACTTTC. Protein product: CASSSLGGANVLTF.